This note documents a single TCR beta chain sequence. The assay was immunoSEQ multiplex PCR, and TCRdb's table has in-frame clones only and misses some. The data show 65,000 to 75,000 clones, with 95% to 96% seen just once and roughly 4.5% held by the top ten. Germline V gene data show CDR1 as MDHEN and CDR2 as SYDVKM. The CDR3 runs to 16 residues. The V end was cut by 1 base, the J end by 4 bases, with 14 bases between. This entry belongs to a study of cytomegalovirus exposure and HLA in healthy donors. Sequencing was done on a sample of PBMCs. The chain combines TRBV28 with TRBJ2-1; D is perhaps TRBD2 (6 bases). This receptor was obtained from a woman aged 18-29 years in good health and CMV-seropositive. CDR3 sequence: CASSLFRIAAYNEQFF. DNA of the CDR3: TGTGCCAGCAGTTTATTTAGAATAGCGGCTTACAATGAGCAGTTCTTC.